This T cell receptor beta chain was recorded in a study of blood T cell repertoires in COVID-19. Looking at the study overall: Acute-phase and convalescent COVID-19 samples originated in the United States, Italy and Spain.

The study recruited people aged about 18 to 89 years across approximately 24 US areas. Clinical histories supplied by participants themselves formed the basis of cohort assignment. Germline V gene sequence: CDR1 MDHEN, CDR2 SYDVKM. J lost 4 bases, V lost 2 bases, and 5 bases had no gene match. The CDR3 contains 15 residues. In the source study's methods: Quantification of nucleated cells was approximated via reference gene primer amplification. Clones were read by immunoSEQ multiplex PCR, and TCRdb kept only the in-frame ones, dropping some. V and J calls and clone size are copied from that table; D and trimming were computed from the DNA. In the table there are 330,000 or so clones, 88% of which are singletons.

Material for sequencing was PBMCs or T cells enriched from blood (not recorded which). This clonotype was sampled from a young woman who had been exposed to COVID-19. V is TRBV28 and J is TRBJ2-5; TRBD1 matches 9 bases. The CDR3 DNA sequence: TGTGCCAGCAGTTTAGGGGGGACAGGGAGAGAGACCCAGTACTTC. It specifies CASSLGGTGRETQYF.